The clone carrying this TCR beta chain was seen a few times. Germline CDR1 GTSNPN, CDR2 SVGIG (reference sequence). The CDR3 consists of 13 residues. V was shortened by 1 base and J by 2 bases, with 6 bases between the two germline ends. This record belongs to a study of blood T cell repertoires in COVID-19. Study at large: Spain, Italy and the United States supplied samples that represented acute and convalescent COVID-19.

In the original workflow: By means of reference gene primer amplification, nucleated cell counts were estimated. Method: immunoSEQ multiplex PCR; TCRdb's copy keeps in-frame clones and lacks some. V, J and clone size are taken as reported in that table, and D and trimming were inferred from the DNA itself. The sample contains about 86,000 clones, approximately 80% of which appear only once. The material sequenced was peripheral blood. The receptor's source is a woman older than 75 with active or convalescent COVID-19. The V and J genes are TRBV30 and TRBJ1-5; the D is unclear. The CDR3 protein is CAWSGEGNQPQHF. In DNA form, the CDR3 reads TGTGCCTGGAGTGGTGAGGGCAATCAGCCCCAGCATTTT. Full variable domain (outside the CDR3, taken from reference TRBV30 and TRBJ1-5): SQTIHQWPATLVQPVGSPLSLECTVEGTSNPNLYWYRQAAGRGLQLLFYSVGIGQISSEVPQNLSASRPQDRQFILSSKKLLLSDSGFYLCAWSGEGNQPQHFGDGTRLSIL.